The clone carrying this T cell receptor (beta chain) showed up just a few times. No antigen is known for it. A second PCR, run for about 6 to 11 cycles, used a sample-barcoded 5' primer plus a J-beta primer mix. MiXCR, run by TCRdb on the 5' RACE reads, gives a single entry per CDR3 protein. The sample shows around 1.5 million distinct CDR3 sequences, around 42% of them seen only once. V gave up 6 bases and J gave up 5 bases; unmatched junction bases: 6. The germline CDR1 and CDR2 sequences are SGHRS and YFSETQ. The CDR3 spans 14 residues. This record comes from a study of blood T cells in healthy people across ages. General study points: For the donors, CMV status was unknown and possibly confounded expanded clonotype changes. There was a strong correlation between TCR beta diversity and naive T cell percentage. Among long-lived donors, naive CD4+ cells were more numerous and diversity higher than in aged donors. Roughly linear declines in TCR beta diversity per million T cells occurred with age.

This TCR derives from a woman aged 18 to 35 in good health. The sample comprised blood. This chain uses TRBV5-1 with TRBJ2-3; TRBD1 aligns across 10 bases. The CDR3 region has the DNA TGCGCCAGCAACCGGGACAGGGGCGGAGATACGCAGTATTTT. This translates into CASNRDRGGDTQYF.